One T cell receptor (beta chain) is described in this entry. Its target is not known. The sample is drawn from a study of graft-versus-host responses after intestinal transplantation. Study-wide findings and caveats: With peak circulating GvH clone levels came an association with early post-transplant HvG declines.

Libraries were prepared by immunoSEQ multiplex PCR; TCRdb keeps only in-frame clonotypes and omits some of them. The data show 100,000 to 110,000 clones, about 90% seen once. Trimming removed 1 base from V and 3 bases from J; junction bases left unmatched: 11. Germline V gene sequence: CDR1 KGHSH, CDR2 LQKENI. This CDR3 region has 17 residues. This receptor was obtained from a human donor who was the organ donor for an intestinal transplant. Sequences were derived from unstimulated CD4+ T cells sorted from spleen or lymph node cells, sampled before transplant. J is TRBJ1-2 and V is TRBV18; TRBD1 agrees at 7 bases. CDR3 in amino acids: CASSPLPARGADYGYTF. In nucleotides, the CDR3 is TGTGCCAGCTCACCACTTCCAGCCAGGGGGGCGGACTATGGCTACACCTTC.